This T cell receptor (beta chain) was documented in a study of beta chain features in type 1 diabetes. Notes on the study in general: Shortening that was moderate but significant affected the TCRB CDR3s of Type 1 diabetes patients in all four CD4+ subsets.

With regard to this clone: Its antigen is unidentified.

V dropped 3 bases and J dropped 4 bases, with 9 bases sitting between them. The CDR3 consists of 13 residues. Germline V gene data show CDR1 as SGHRS and CDR2 as YFSETQ. All of the isolated RNA was reverse transcribed, so expressed TCRB transcripts were sequenced. Data came from immunoSEQ multiplex PCR; TCRdb stores just in-frame clones and leaves some out. The repertoire holds under 850,000 clones, with 13% as singletons. The chain couples TRBV5-1 to TRBJ2-3; TRBD2 might be the D (7 bases). Sequencing was carried out using naive CD4+ T cells from blood. The sequence came from a man between 18 and 35 years old with type 1 diabetes. CDR3 sequence reads: CASSSGGPDTQYF. CDR3 DNA: TGCGCCAGCAGCTCGGGGGGCCCAGATACGCAGTATTTT.